These 31 T cell receptor beta chains originate from one sample sequenced in a study of blood T cell repertoires in COVID-19. TCRdb's table, derived via immunoSEQ multiplex PCR, lists solely in-frame clones and lacks some. This table has a few hundred thousand clones, 80% to 90% appearing once. The material sequenced was PBMCs or T cells enriched from blood (not recorded which). The receptors were gathered from a woman between 50 and 59 years old who had recovered from COVID-19.

This clone was counted once. This sequence joins TRBV13 and TRBJ2-1, with D possibly TRBD1 on 6 matching bases. The CDR3 length is 13 residues. Germline V gives CDR1 PRHDT, CDR2 FYEKMQ (reference sequence). The germline V and J ends were trimmed by 4 bases and 7 bases, with 11 bases remaining between them. The CDR3 is CASSSDRGNEQFF. The CDR3 DNA is TGTGCCAGCAGCTCAGATAGGGGGAATGAGCAGTTCTTC.

The chain employs TRBV5-1 and TRBJ2-7; D is undetermined. The V gene's germline CDR1 is SGHRS and CDR2 YFSETQ. The CDR3 runs to 14 residues. V was pared by 0 bases and J by 1 base, with 8 bases between. CDR3 in amino acids: CASSLESSSYEQYF. The CDR3 DNA is TGCGCCAGCAGCTTGGAATCGTCGTCCTACGAGCAGTACTTC.

This clone was counted only a few times. The chain uses TRBV2 and TRBJ1-1, with 7 bases fitting TRBD1. The germline V gene encodes CDR1 SNHLY and CDR2 FYNNEI. CDR3 length equals 15 residues. J was trimmed by 8 bases and V by 11 bases; bases with no gene match: 20. The CDR3 sequence is CADTVPPGQNSEAFF. In nucleotides, the CDR3 is TGTGCCGACACCGTCCCGCCGGGACAGAACAGCGAAGCTTTCTTT.

The CDR3 spells CASGGLPYEQFF. CDR3 coding DNA: TGTGCCAGTGGCGGGCTGCCATATGAGCAGTTCTTC. V gene TRBV19 combines with J gene TRBJ2-1, with D tentatively TRBD2 (5 bases). Per germline, CDR1 LNHDA and CDR2 SQIVND (reference sequence). V lost 8 bases and J 8 bases, leaving 13 bases between the germline ends. The length of the CDR3 is 12 residues. Full variable domain (missing parts from reference TRBV19 and TRBJ2-1): DGGITQSPKYLFRKEGQNVTLSCEQNLNHDAMYWYRQDPGQGLRLIYYSQIVNDFQKGDIAEGYSVSREKKESFPLTVTSAQKNPTAFYLCASGGLPYEQFFGPGTRLTVL.

The V gene is TRBV29-1, the J gene TRBJ1-2; maybe TRBD1 (5 bases). CDR1 and CDR2 (germline): SQVTM, ANQGSEA. The CDR3 is 13 amino acids. Trimming left V 4 bases short and J 2 bases short, with 11 bases between. The CDR3 loop is CSVVSQGNYGYTF. CDR3 bases: TGCAGCGTTGTATCTCAGGGAAACTATGGCTACACCTTC.

V usage is TRBV7-9 and J usage is TRBJ1-5, with 7 bases that match TRBD1. The CDR3 covers 13 residues. V lost 8 bases and J lost 4; bases outside the gene matches: 5. The germline CDR1 and CDR2 sequences are SEHNR and FQNEAQ (reference sequence). The CDR3 DNA reads TGTGCCAGCGGGGGACAGTTTAATCAGCCCCAGCATTTT. Translation: CASGGQFNQPQHF.

The chain employs TRBV11-1 and TRBJ2-5, with 7 nucleotides matching TRBD2. Germline V CDR1 and CDR2: SGHAT, FQDESV (reference sequence). Germline trimming cut 5 bases from V and 2 bases from J; bases unmatched to any gene: 5. This CDR3 is 14 amino acids long. CDR3 bases: TGTGCCAGCAGCCTCGGACTAGATCAAGAGACCCAGTACTTC. Its protein is CASSLGLDQETQYF.

The CDR3 DNA reads TGTGCCAGCAGCCCAGCGGGACTCGCAGTCACAGATACGCAGTATTTT. It yields the protein CASSPAGLAVTDTQYF. This chain joins TRBV4-2 and TRBJ2-3, with 7 bases that match TRBD2. CDR1 and CDR2 from the germline V gene are LGHNA and YNFKEQ. The CDR3 has 16 amino acids. Trimming at V came to 4 bases and at J to 2 bases, leaving 9 bases not matched to a gene.

The gene calls are TRBV3-1 (or the pseudogene TRBV3-2) and TRBJ1-1; D gene unclear. Germline CDR1 LGHDT, CDR2 YNNKEL (reference sequence). This CDR3 is 13 amino acids long. V dropped 4 bases and J dropped 5 bases, with 11 bases sitting between them. The CDR3 is CASSRGQQTEAFF. The DNA of the CDR3 is TGTGCCAGCAGCCGAGGCCAGCAGACTGAAGCTTTCTTT.

As to this clone: An end of the junction does not agree with germline; a read error may underlie this. This rearrangement joins TRBV7-2 to TRBJ1-5; D may be TRBD1 (5 bases). CDR3 length equals 17 residues. Germline-derived CDR1 and CDR2 are SGHTA and FQGNSA. CDR3 nucleotide sequence: TGTGCCAGCAGTTTAGGGCGGGGCAGGGAGGCGGAGCAGCCCCAGCATTTT. Translating it yields CASSLGRGREAEQPQHF. The whole variable domain, filled in from reference TRBV7-2 and TRBJ1-5, reads GAGVSQSPSNKVTEKGKDVELRCDPISGHTALYWYRQSLGQGLEFLIYFQGNSAPDKSGLPSDRFSAERTGGSVSTLTIQRTQQEDSAVYLCASSLGRGREAEQPQHFGDGTRLSIL.

The chain couples TRBV12-5 to TRBJ2-7; 8 bases are shared with TRBD1. Germline V lookup: CDR1 LGHNT, CDR2 FRNRAP. After removal of 0 bases from V and 6 bases from J, the junction contained 10 bases not matched to a gene. This CDR3 is 16 amino acids long. CDR3 residues: CASGLVLGGQGGEQYF. As DNA, the CDR3 is TGTGCTAGTGGTTTGGTATTGGGAGGACAGGGTGGCGAGCAGTACTTC. Drawing the rest from reference TRBV12-5 and TRBJ2-7, the complete variable domain is DARVTQTPRHKVTEMGQEVTMRCQPILGHNTVFWYRQTMMQGLELLAYFRNRAPLDDSGMPKDRFSAEMPDATLATLKIQPSEPRDSAVYFCASGLVLGGQGGEQYFGPGTRLTVT.

The chain uses TRBV10-3 and TRBJ2-3; tentative D call: TRBD1 (5 bases). CDR1 and CDR2 (germline): ENHRY, SYGVKD. The CDR3 runs to 13 residues. Trimming cost V 7 bases and J 5 bases, with 13 bases left between them. CDR3 bases: TGTGCCATCAATCCCAGGGTGGGAGATACGCAGTATTTT. The encoded protein is CAINPRVGDTQYF.

The chain uses TRBV5-1 and TRBJ2-1, with no clear D. Germline V gene lookup returns CDR1 SGHRS and CDR2 YFSETQ. This CDR3 is 13 amino acids long. The V end was cut by 0 bases, the J end by 8 bases, with 9 bases between. CDR3 sequence reads: CASSLEWQDEQFF. Here the CDR3 DNA reads TGCGCCAGCAGCTTGGAGTGGCAGGATGAGCAGTTCTTC.

The rearrangement joins TRBV7-9 to TRBJ2-1, with 7 positions matching TRBD1. CDR1 and CDR2 from the germline V gene are SEHNR and FQNEAQ (reference sequence). The CDR3 is 16 amino acids. V lost 5 bases, J lost 8 bases, and 15 bases stayed unmatched. CDR3 sequence reads: CASSPRGGGWRYEQFF. The CDR3 DNA reads TGTGCCAGCAGCCCACGAGGGGGCGGTTGGAGATATGAGCAGTTCTTC.

This chain links TRBV9 with TRBJ2-7, with D possibly being TRBD1 (6 bases). This CDR3 contains 14 residues. The germline CDR1 and CDR2 sequences are SGDLS and YYNGEE. V lost 0 bases, J lost 2 bases, and 9 bases lay in between. CDR3: CASSVGTATYEQYF. The CDR3 nucleotides read TGTGCCAGCAGCGTAGGGACAGCCACCTACGAGCAGTACTTC. The full variable domain, its missing parts supplied by reference TRBV9 and TRBJ2-7, is DSGVTQTPKHLITATGQRVTLRCSPRSGDLSVYWYQQSLDQGLQFLIQYYNGEERAKGNILERFSAQQFPDLHSELNLSSLELGDSALYFCASSVGTATYEQYFGPGTRLTVT.

The rearrangement joins TRBV18 to TRBJ1-5; TRBD1 is a possible D gene (5 bases). CDR3 size: 15 residues. In germline, CDR1 is KGHSH, CDR2 LQKENI. V lost 6 bases, J lost 0 bases, and 12 bases lay in between. This CDR3 is CASSGGRNSNQPQHF. As DNA, the CDR3 is TGTGCCAGCTCCGGGGGACGGAATAGCAATCAGCCCCAGCATTTT.

The chain uses TRBV27 and TRBJ1-1; 7 bases are a match to TRBD1. Trimming at V came to 6 bases and at J to 1 base, leaving 5 bases not matched to a gene. Germline V gives CDR1 MNHEY, CDR2 SMNVEV (reference sequence). This CDR3 region has 14 residues. The CDR3 spells CASSWDRENTEAFF. The CDR3 bases are TGTGCCAGCAGCTGGGACAGAGAGAACACTGAAGCTTTCTTT.

The CDR3 DNA is TGTGCCAGCTCACCACGAGCGGGACAGGGACGAAACACCATATATTTT. Translating gives CASSPRAGQGRNTIYF. This sequence joins TRBV18 and TRBJ1-3; 9 bases match TRBD1. With 1 base clipped from V and 5 bases from J, the junction kept 6 bases outside the gene matches. Per the germline V gene, CDR1 is KGHSH and CDR2 is LQKENI. This CDR3 has 16 residues.

In its sample, this clone was seen a few times. The J gene is TRBJ2-7, the V gene TRBV5-1, with a possible D match to TRBD2 (6 bases). The germline V gene has CDR1 SGHRS and CDR2 YFSETQ. Trimming left V 4 bases short and J 0 bases short, with 17 bases between. CDR3 length: 16 amino acids. Written as DNA, the CDR3 is TGCGCCAGCAGCGGAGGGCCCGGTCTCAGCTCCTACGAGCAGTACTTC. It is translated as CASSGGPGLSSYEQYF.

In regard to this clone: At one of its ends the junction is not consistent with the germline gene, which may arise from a read error. The V gene is TRBV18, the J gene TRBJ2-7; 9 bases are shared with TRBD2. The CDR3 extends over 16 amino acids. Germline V gene lookup returns CDR1 KGHSH and CDR2 LQKENI. CDR3 nucleotide sequence: TGTGCCAGCTCACCACCTGGGGTAGCGGGGGCCTCTGAGCCGTACTTC. Its protein is CASSPPGVAGASEPYF.

This clone was seen once. The V gene is TRBV12-3 or TRBV12-4, the J gene TRBJ1-5, with no clear D. V lost 3 bases, J lost 4 bases, and 7 bases lay in between. The CDR3 is 13 residues long. CDR3 amino acids: CASSFADNQPQHF. In DNA form, the CDR3 reads TGTGCCAGCAGTTTCGCGGATAATCAGCCCCAGCATTTT.

The chain combines TRBV19 with TRBJ1-1, with D hard to call. The CDR3 length is 18 residues. With 2 bases removed from V and 2 bases from J, the gap between germline ends came to 21 bases. Germline loops: CDR1 LNHDA, CDR2 SQIVND (reference sequence). The CDR3 DNA reads as TGTGCCAGTAGTATAATAATTTCGGCAGACTTCACAAACACTGAAGCTTTCTTT. It yields the protein CASSIIISADFTNTEAFF.

V usage is TRBV4-3 and J usage is TRBJ2-7; TRBD1 is a possible D gene (6 bases). Germline values: CDR1 LGHNA, CDR2 YSLEER. Deletions cut 4 bases from V and 4 bases from J, with 14 bases between. This CDR3 contains 14 residues. CDR3 region: CASSLSSGQYEQYF. DNA of the CDR3: TGCGCCAGCAGCCTTTCTTCAGGACAGTACGAGCAGTACTTC.

This clone was recorded only once. The chain joins TRBV5-1 to TRBJ1-1; no firm D call. The germline V gene has CDR1 SGHRS and CDR2 YFSETQ. The CDR3 runs 15 residues. V was pared by 1 base and J by 1 base, with 11 bases between. CDR3 DNA sequence: TGCGCCAGCAGCTTGTCGGCCCACAGGAACACTGAAGCTTTCTTT. Its translation is CASSLSAHRNTEAFF.

The chain employs TRBV11-2 and TRBJ2-7; D perhaps matches TRBD2 (6 bases). The V and J ends lost 3 bases and 3 bases respectively, with 15 bases between them. The CDR3 runs to 15 residues. CDR1 and CDR2 from the germline V gene are SGHAT and FQNNGV. The CDR3 spells CASSLEGSLGYEQYF. In nucleotides, the CDR3 is TGTGCCAGCAGCTTGGAGGGGTCGTTGGGCTACGAGCAGTACTTC.

Points on this clone: The same CDR3 can be traced to other DNA sequences in this sample. The chain combines TRBV28 with TRBJ1-1; D gene uncertain. Germline V CDR1 and CDR2: MDHEN, SYDVKM. V was clipped by 11 bases and J by 2 bases, with 12 bases between them. This CDR3 is 12 amino acids long. The CDR3 coding sequence is TGTGCCTCAAGCCGGGTTAACACTGAAGCTTTCTTT. Translated, it gives CASSRVNTEAFF.

The CDR3 sequence: CASSPGTASGNTIYF. DNA for the CDR3: TGTGCCAGCAGTCCCGGGACAGCGTCAGGAAACACCATATATTTT. The rearrangement uses TRBV28 and TRBJ1-3, with TRBD1 matching over 7 bases. Unmatched junction bases numbered 8, after V lost 5 bases and J lost 4 bases. The CDR3 sequence is 15 residues long. The germline gives CDR1 MDHEN, CDR2 SYDVKM.

The chain is built from TRBV6-5 and TRBJ2-7, with 11 bases lining up with TRBD1. This CDR3 contains 16 residues. V lost 4 bases, J lost 2 bases, and 7 bases stayed unmatched. Germline CDR1 is MNHEY and CDR2 is SVGAGI. DNA of the CDR3: TGTGCCAGCAGTTCCTCGGACAGGGGGCGCCCCTACGAGCAGTACTTC. It specifies CASSSSDRGRPYEQYF.

This chain connects TRBV19 to TRBJ2-1, with 10 positions matching TRBD2. The CDR3 runs 15 residues. The germline V gene has CDR1 LNHDA and CDR2 SQIVND (reference sequence). With V trimmed by 8 bases and J by 2 bases, 6 bases remained unmatched. As DNA, the CDR3 is TGTGCCAGTCGACTAAGCGGGGGGGCCTACAATGAGCAGTTCTTC. This codes for CASRLSGGAYNEQFF.

With respect to this clone: The same CDR3 is also encoded by other DNA sequences in this sample. This chain links TRBV7-2 with TRBJ1-1; D uncertain. The V end lost 5 bases, the J end lost 3 bases, and 13 bases lay between the germline ends. The CDR3 has 14 residues. Per the germline V gene, CDR1 is SGHTA and CDR2 is FQGNSA. The CDR3 loop reads CASSLRAGDTEAFF. The CDR3 DNA is TGTGCCAGCAGCCTCCGGGCCGGGGACACTGAAGCTTTCTTT.

This chain connects TRBV29-1 to TRBJ1-1; the match to TRBD1 covers 7 bases. There are 12 residues in the CDR3. Germline values: CDR1 SQVTM, CDR2 ANQGSEA. V was pared by 6 bases and J by 4 bases, with 5 bases of the junction left unmatched. Here the CDR3 DNA reads TGCAGCGTGGACAGGACACCCACTGAAGCTTTCTTT. This codes for CSVDRTPTEAFF.